This is a list of T cell receptor beta chains from one sample in a study of blood T cell repertoires in COVID-19. Here immunoSEQ multiplex PCR was the method, and the copy in TCRdb shows in-frame clones only, minus some. Found here are 250,000 to 350,000 clones, nearly 90% of them singletons; the top ten hold 1%. The material sequenced was PBMCs or T cells enriched from blood (not recorded which). All receptors come from a woman in her twenties or thirties who had recovered from COVID-19. The CDR3 runs from the conserved cysteine through the conserved F or W. A D gene is named only where the DNA matches it firmly. Only part of the rows carry a size: once, few, many, or a class if the clone is expanded.

V gene,clone size,J gene,D gene,CDR3 DNA,CDR3 protein
TRBV30,.,TRBJ2-4,.,TGTGCCTCTACAAGGGGGTCCGTAGCCAAAAACATTCAGTACTTC,CASTRGSVAKNIQYF
TRBV18,.,TRBJ1-5,TRBD1,TGTGCCAGCTCTATACAGGGGGCGGTTGAGAGGCAGCCCCAGCATTTT,CASSIQGAVERQPQHF
TRBV11-3,.,TRBJ1-4,TRBD1,TGTGCCAGCAGCTCACCTCCCGGACAGGGAAATGAAAAACTGTTTTTT,CASSSPPGQGNEKLFF
TRBV30,.,TRBJ2-5,.,TGTGCCTGGAGTATGGGGACACGCCAAGAGACCCAGTACTTC,CAWSMGTRQETQYF
TRBV15,.,TRBJ1-2,TRBD1,TGTGCCACCAGCAGAGATCAGGGGGGCAGCTATGGCTACACCTTC,CATSRDQGGSYGYTF
TRBV27,.,TRBJ1-2,.,TGTGCCAGCAGTTTATTCGGACTCGGGGGTGACACCGGGCACTATGGCTACACCTTC,CASSLFGLGGDTGHYGYTF
TRBV27,.,TRBJ2-7,.,TGTGCCAGCAGTACCAGACAGGCCTCCTACGAGCAGTACTTC,CASSTRQASYEQYF
TRBV5-1,.,TRBJ2-3,.,TGCGCCAGCAGCCTACAGGAACCTAGCACAGATACGCAGTATTTT,CASSLQEPSTDTQYF
TRBV27,.,TRBJ1-6,TRBD1,TGTGCCAGCAGTCTAGACAGGGGCTCCTATAATTCACCCCTCCACTTT,CASSLDRGSYNSPLHF
TRBV4-3,.,TRBJ1-1,.,TGCGCCAGCAGCCACGACACTGAAGCTTTCTTT,CASSHDTEAFF
TRBV19,.,TRBJ2-7,TRBD1,TGTGCCAGTAGTACCGGGACAGGCGGGCACGAGCAGTACTTC,CASSTGTGGHEQYF
TRBV7-2,.,TRBJ1-2,.,TGTGCCAGCAGACCAAGTAGGACAGTTTATGGCTACACCTTC,CASRPSRTVYGYTF
TRBV7-2,.,TRBJ2-1,TRBD2,TGTGCCAGCAGCCCAGAGGGACTAGTAATCGGCGAGCAGTTCTTC,CASSPEGLVIGEQFF
TRBV28,.,TRBJ2-4,.,TGTGCCAGCATGCTCTGGGGAGGTCCCAAAAACATTCAGTACTTC,CASMLWGGPKNIQYF
TRBV27,.,TRBJ1-3,.,TGTGCCAGCATGCCGTTCTCGACGGGCTCTGGAAACACCATATATTTT,CASMPFSTGSGNTIYF
TRBV6-4,.,TRBJ1-1,TRBD1,TGTGCCAGCAAAAGGACAGGAAGGAACACTGAAGCTTTCTTT,CASKRTGRNTEAFF
TRBV5-1,.,TRBJ2-7,.,TGCGCCAGCAGCAGGTCAGGGGAAGGCTACGAGCAGTACTTC,CASSRSGEGYEQYF
TRBV21-1,.,TRBJ2-5,.,TGTGCCAGCAGCATCACAGACCAAGAGACCCAGTACTTC,CASSITDQETQYF
TRBV6-6,.,TRBJ1-5,.,TGTGCCAGCAGCCACAGGGTTGAAGATCAGCCCCAGCATTTT,CASSHRVEDQPQHF
TRBV12-5,.,TRBJ1-2,.,TGTGCTAGTGGACAAAACAGGGCGAGATATGGCTACACCTTC,CASGQNRARYGYTF
TRBV3-1/TRBV3-2,.,TRBJ1-1,.,TGTGCCAGCAGCCATAGAGGGGGGAACACTGAAGCTTTCTTT,CASSHRGGNTEAFF
TRBV3-1/TRBV3-2,.,TRBJ1-6,TRBD1,TGTGCCAGCAGCCTAGCAGACAGGGGCCATTCACCCCTCCACTTT,CASSLADRGHSPLHF
TRBV28,.,TRBJ2-1,TRBD2,TGTGCCAGCAGTTTATCCGGGTTCGGGGGGGGTCAGCCGGAGCAGTTCTTC,CASSLSGFGGGQPEQFF
TRBV23-1,.,TRBJ1-2,TRBD1,TGCGCCAGCAGCCCTTCCTGGTGGTTGCTTGAGGAGGGGACAGGGTGCTATGGCTACACCTTC,CASSPSWWLLEEGTGCYGYTF
TRBV24-1,.,TRBJ1-2,.,TGTGCCACCAGTGACCCGGGTTTCTATGGCTACACCTTC,CATSDPGFYGYTF
TRBV10-3,once,TRBJ1-2,.,TGTGCCATCAGTGAGTCGAATACGGTTTACTATGGCTACACCTTC,CAISESNTVYYGYTF
TRBV27,.,TRBJ2-1,TRBD1,TGTGCCAGCAGTCCCCCAAGGGGGCGGGCTCGCCAATACAATGAGCAGTTCTTC,CASSPPRGRARQYNEQFF
TRBV7-9,.,TRBJ2-5,.,TGTGCCAGCAGCTTGCGGGGTAGAGAGACCCAGTACTTC,CASSLRGRETQYF
TRBV4-1,.,TRBJ1-2,.,TGCGCCAGCAGCCCCGTCGGGCCAGGGGTCAAATATGGCTACACCTTC,CASSPVGPGVKYGYTF
TRBV10-1,.,TRBJ2-1,TRBD2,TGCGCCAGCAGCCTTAGCGGGAGAGGCACCTACAATGAGCAGTTCTTC,CASSLSGRGTYNEQFF
TRBV5-8,.,TRBJ2-3,.,TGTGCCAGCAGCTTGCGGGGGGCGCTGAGGGGGGCAGATACGCAGTATTTT,CASSLRGALRGADTQYF
TRBV2,.,TRBJ2-5,.,TGTGCCAGCAGTGGCGGGGTAGTGGTGGAGACCCAGTACTTC,CASSGGVVVETQYF